A selection of T cell receptor beta chains follows, all from one sample in a study of early T cells in non-severe SARS-CoV-2 infection. TCRdb analysed the 5' RACE reads with MiXCR anew, one entry per CDR3 protein. Among roughly 66,000 distinct CDR3 sequences, 8% to 9.5% were seen once, and the ten largest hold 2.5% to 3.5%. Sequenced input: whole blood. Receptor source: an adult who was a healthcare worker with PCR-confirmed SARS-CoV-2 infection or an uninfected control (not recorded which). CDR3s include the opening cysteine and the closing phenylalanine or tryptophan.

TRBV14,CASSQGQGGHNEQFF
TRBV20-1,CSARLVSQDTQYF
TRBV29-1,CSVEYSPSYGYTF
TRBV6-6,CASSRRPGQGLMYEQYF
TRBV18,CASSTTGDDGYTF
TRBV11-1,CASSREGRASYF
TRBV4-3,CASSQERTSVDTQYF
TRBV28,CASSPPQGELFF
TRBV12-3/TRBV12-4,CASRPGLGGADTQYF
TRBV12-5,CASGIGTGNNEQFF
TRBV29-1,CSVNDRDRGLYEQYF
TRBV30,CAWSRNSPMNTEAFF
TRBV25-1,CASSVTGRGTEAFF
TRBV20-1,CSAPTGTGRYEQYF
TRBV7-2,CASSLGGGARSHYEQYF
TRBV7-3,CASLTGAGARNEQFF
TRBV10-2,CASIPAETNTGELFF
TRBV27,CASSRNQGSQPQHF
TRBV7-8,CASSLRHRENTGELFF
TRBV7-3,CASSLMAGTNTGELFF
TRBV20-1,CSAGTSFRNEQFF
TRBV18,CASSPDREGQGYSPLHF
TRBV7-9,CASSRRASYEQYF
TRBV11-1,CASSLGADPTYEQYF
TRBV30,CAGPMGRTGTEAFF
TRBV19,CASSLGPLVNEQFF
TRBV5-1,CASSTQGGNEQFF
TRBV20-1,CSVGDPYEQYF
TRBV3-1,CASSQEGTSPYF
TRBV10-3,CAISSTTGSMGEQYF
TRBV28,CASSSPLTSGNTDTQYF
TRBV20-1,CSARDSAGGPHNEQFF
TRBV7-2,CASSIGENAYEQYF
TRBV15,CATSRDRVSTGTGELFF
TRBV28,CASSSWGNQPQHF
TRBV12-3/TRBV12-4,CANSLRGEYNEQFF
TRBV6-2/TRBV6-3,CASSYGASLDTQYF
TRBV7-3,CASSRLAGGGEQFF
TRBV5-4,CASRVGLAGNEQFF
TRBV7-8,CASSPRSGSSYNEQFF
TRBV10-1,CASSANYNEQFF
TRBV6-1,CASTGHTNEKLFF
TRBV5-1,CASSTTSGGDTQYF
TRBV11-2,CASSLARSYGETQYF
TRBV24-1,CATSDLMGLAQHF
TRBV20-1,CSTRGYGTNTDTQYF
TRBV29-1,CSVEDYLLVSNEQFF
TRBV20-1,CSAIFWGNEQFF
TRBV29-1,CSVDNPTGVEQYF
TRBV28,CASSLRTGGDGYTF
TRBV23-1,CASSQSGTGGIYEQYF
TRBV14,CASSPPGQGTGELFF
TRBV15,CATSPTGDWDYGYTF
TRBV7-9,CASSNPPGGTYNEQFF